This T cell receptor (beta chain) is from a study of OX40 agonist ivuxolimab in advanced cancers. Study-wide context: Treatment of patients was with ivuxolimab, an agonistic anti-OX40 (CD134) antibody. Every patient in dose escalation had hepatocellular carcinoma, melanoma, renal cell or head and neck cancer.

Study-wide findings and caveats: Clonal expansion was seen in CD4+ and CD8+ blood T cells by week 6 at 0.1 to 3.0 mg/kg.

Collection of blood occurred at baseline, at cycle 4 day 1, and at cycle 7 day 1. To note about this clone: As yet, its antigen is unknown.

Assay used: immunoSEQ multiplex PCR; TCRdb lists only in-frame clones, some missing. This table holds about 27,000 clones, approximately 78% found once. The specimen was CD4+ or CD8+ T cells sorted from blood, collected in a trial of the OX40 agonist ivuxolimab. The clonotype was recovered from an adult with an advanced solid tumor such as melanoma, head and neck, liver or kidney cancer.

This CDR3 is CASSQEGAQVDYGYTF. The CDR3 DNA reads as TGCGCCAGCAGCCAAGAAGGGGCACAGGTGGACTATGGCTACACCTTC. J is TRBJ1-2 and V is TRBV4-3, with D perhaps matching TRBD1 (5 bases). Per germline, CDR1 LGHNA and CDR2 YSLEER. Trimming removed 0 bases at V and 3 bases at J, with 14 bases between. The CDR3 has 16 residues.